This T cell receptor (beta chain) comes out of a study of blood T cell repertoires in COVID-19. Study summary: COVID-19 samples, acute and convalescent, were from the United States, Italy and Spain.

The J segment lost 9 bases and the V segment lost 8 bases, leaving 7 bases of the junction unmatched. The CDR3 sequence is 13 residues long. CDR1 is SNHLY, CDR2 FYNNEI, per germline. Authors' data handling: By means of reference gene primer amplification, nucleated cell counts were estimated. Clones were sequenced by immunoSEQ multiplex PCR, and TCRdb holds only the in-frame ones, with some missing. The DNA was the basis for D and trimming; V, J and clone size are from that table. The data contain about 120,000 clones, around four fifths of them singletons. The rearrangement links TRBV2 to TRBJ1-4; 9 bases line up with TRBD1. This sequence was found in a woman in her 40s with acute or convalescent COVID-19. Sequences were obtained from peripheral blood. This chain's CDR3 is CASGRTGDKKLFF. CDR3 nucleotide sequence: TGTGCCAGCGGGAGGACAGGGGATAAAAAACTGTTTTTT.